One and the same sample provided the 4 T cell receptor beta chains below, sequenced in a study of cytomegalovirus exposure and HLA in healthy donors. Vbeta (60) and Jbeta (13) primers were used in the PCR. Sequencing used immunoSEQ multiplex PCR; TCRdb keeps in-frame clones, though not all of them. The sample holds a few hundred thousand clones, almost 80% seen once. What was sequenced was PBMCs. These receptors were collected from a man younger than 30 in good health and CMV-seronegative.

This rearrangement joins TRBV6-6 to TRBJ2-3, with a weak D call TRBD2 (5 bases). This CDR3 comprises 12 residues. V was cut by 11 bases and J by 2 bases, with 11 bases left in between. Germline values: CDR1 MNHNY, CDR2 SVGAGI (reference sequence). The CDR3 is CAVWENTDTQYF. CDR3 nucleotides: TGTGCCGTCTGGGAGAACACAGATACGCAGTATTTT.

The V gene is TRBV19, the J gene TRBJ2-1, with 10 bases that match TRBD2. The CDR3 covers 17 residues. The germline gives CDR1 LNHDA, CDR2 SQIVND (reference sequence). Losses at the gene ends were 2 bases for V and 5 bases for J; bases not matched to a gene: 9. The CDR3 nucleotides read TGTGCCAGTAGTATATTACTAGCGGGGTGGGGGAACAATGAGCAGTTCTTC. Protein sequence: CASSILLAGWGNNEQFF.

This clone was counted a single time. The chain employs TRBV9 and TRBJ2-1, with D hard to call. Trimming removed 4 bases from V and 0 bases from J, with 5 bases in between. Germline V gives CDR1 SGDLS, CDR2 YYNGEE. This CDR3 has 13 residues. Here the CDR3 reads CASSTSSYNEQFF. CDR3 DNA sequence: TGTGCCAGCAGCACGAGCTCCTACAATGAGCAGTTCTTC.

The V call is TRBV14, the J call TRBJ1-1, with D possibly matching TRBD1 (5 bases). The CDR3 contains 18 residues. CDR1 and CDR2 from the germline V gene are SGHDN and FVKESK. The V end lost 0 bases, the J end lost 0 bases, and 17 bases lay between the germline ends. For the CDR3, the DNA is TGTGCCAGCAGCCAAGATCTTAAGGGGTTCAAGGTGAACACTGAAGCTTTCTTT. Protein: CASSQDLKGFKVNTEAFF.